Reported below is one T cell receptor (beta chain). This clone was seen ten or more times. Its antigen is still unknown. No base qualities exist here, and no much larger clone lies one base off it. From cysteine to phenylalanine, the CDR3 is 13 amino acids long. The entry retains the CDR3 DNA only, 39 bases that are in frame from base 1. The germline V gene supplies CDR1 ENHRY and CDR2 SYGVKD. Deletion took 3 bases off V and 11 bases off J, with a span of 13 bases between the germline ends. This sample is drawn from a study of metastatic and nonmetastatic thyroid tumors (dated by TCRdb to about 2020). In terms of the full investigation: The researchers compared repertoires between peripheral blood samples and tumor or nodule tissue samples from patients with malignant or benign thyroid disease.

Broad study findings and their caveats: TCR beta diversity was reported as significantly higher in malignant tumors than in benign nodules, in both blood and tumor samples.

Library prep was done by PCR. TCRdb shows the sequencer as Illumina HiSeq 4000. High-throughput sequencing was used to profile the TCR beta-chain CDR3 region of every patient. In the paper's pipeline: A classifier to discriminate distant-metastatic papillary thyroid cancer patients was built from CDR3 differences across clinicopathological groups. Repertoire diversity was assessed with the Shannon index, and tumor-blood repertoire similarity with the Morisita-Horn index. The raw public reads went through TCRdb reprocessing: fastp at Q25, MiXCR clone calling, in-frame beta chains kept. TCRdb, not the original authors, processed these V and J calls. This sample is represented by 25,000 to 30,000 clones; under 30% of them were singletons. Of the sample, approximately 6% is held by the ten largest clones. None of the patients had been given any treatment before thyroid surgery. Patient clinical samples collected from the early 2010s to the late 2010s were retrospectively analysed using T-cell receptor beta sequencing.

This sequence was found in a female donor with papillary thyroid cancer or a benign thyroid nodule (not recorded which). Some clones in this sample may be carry-over from other donors' samples. The V and J genes are TRBV10-3 and TRBJ2-2; the D call is possibly TRBD1 or TRBD2, each sharing 6 bases. Specimen: blood. At the DNA level, the sequence is TGTGCCATCAGTGAAATGGGGGCGGGAGAGCTGTTTTTT. Its product reads: CAISEMGAGELFF.